The 10 T cell receptor beta chains in this list originate from one sample, sequenced in a study of a mutant IDH1 vaccine in newly diagnosed glioma. Described time point: week 5, during vaccination. Vaccination comprised doses that each held 300 ug of mutant IDH1 20-mer peptide, plus topical imiquimod. TCRdb's table, derived via immunoSEQ multiplex PCR, lists solely in-frame clones and lacks some. The repertoire includes fewer than 40,000 clones, around three quarters of them detected once, and around 5.5% sits in the top ten. For these TCRs, the target antigens are not known. The material was PBMCs, obtained from a glioma patient whose treatment included an IDH1 peptide vaccine. These TCRs come from a man in his forties with glioma.

The CDR3 nucleotides read TGTGCCAGCAGCTTAGCGGCAGGGATCAACACCGGGGAGCTGTTTTTT. Its protein is CASSLAAGINTGELFF. The rearrangement links TRBV7-8 to TRBJ2-2, with D perhaps TRBD1 (5 bases). Germline CDR1 and CDR2: SGHVS and FQNEAQ. The CDR3 consists of 16 residues. V shed 0 bases and J shed 2 bases, with 10 bases lying between them.

The V gene is TRBV6-5, the J gene TRBJ2-7; 9 bases map to TRBD1. This CDR3 is built from 13 residues. The J segment lost 2 bases and the V segment lost 5 bases, leaving 1 base of the junction unmatched. Germline values: CDR1 MNHEY, CDR2 SVGAGI. The CDR3 spells CASSRDRAYEQYF. The CDR3 region has the DNA TGTGCCAGCAGTCGGGACAGGGCCTACGAGCAGTACTTC.

The genes are TRBV7-8 and TRBJ2-2, with 9 bases aligning to TRBD2. This CDR3 spans 15 amino acids. Germline trimming cut 5 bases from V and 4 bases from J; bases unmatched to any gene: 5. CDR1 and CDR2 from the germline V gene are SGHVS and FQNEAQ. CDR3 protein: CASSRRGGVTGELFF. The CDR3, as DNA: TGTGCCAGCAGCCGACGCGGGGGGGTCACCGGGGAGCTGTTTTTT. The whole variable domain, remainder taken from reference TRBV7-8 and TRBJ2-2, is GAGVSQSPRYKVAKRGQDVALRCDPISGHVSLFWYQQALGQGPEFLTYFQNEAQLDKSGLPSDRFFAERPEGSVSTLKIQRTQQEDSAVYLCASSRRGGVTGELFFGEGSRLTVL.

This clone was observed a few times. The chain joins TRBV18 to TRBJ1-2, with D uncertain. CDR3 size: 11 residues. The V gene lost 4 bases and the J gene lost 6 bases, with 6 bases spanning the gap. Germline CDR1 KGHSH, CDR2 LQKENI. CDR3 coding DNA: TGTGCCAGCTCACGGAGGGATGGCTACACCTTC. As protein: CASSRRDGYTF.

The gene calls are TRBV5-8 and TRBJ1-2; the D is unclear. CDR1 SGHTS and CDR2 YDEGEE come from the germline V gene. Trimming left V 7 bases short and J 4 bases short, with 17 bases between. This CDR3 has 14 amino acids. The CDR3 protein is CASGIWGYRYGYTF. CDR3 coding DNA: TGTGCCAGCGGCATTTGGGGATACCGCTATGGCTACACCTTC.

The gene calls are TRBV5-4 and TRBJ1-4, with 11 bases aligning to TRBD1. The germline V gene has CDR1 SGHNT and CDR2 YYREEE (reference sequence). CDR3 length: 15 residues. The junction had 4 bases not matched to a gene; V was cut back by 3 bases and J by 6 bases. CDR3 in DNA: TGTGCCAGCAGCTCCCCGGGACAGGGGGATGAAAAACTGTTTTTT. Amino acids: CASSSPGQGDEKLFF.

The chain couples TRBV30 to TRBJ1-6; D call uncertain. The germline gives CDR1 GTSNPN, CDR2 SVGIG (reference sequence). V gave up 0 bases and J gave up 9 bases, with 12 bases separating them. This CDR3 is 14 amino acids long. This chain's CDR3 is CAWSVGWKGSPLHF. CDR3 DNA: TGTGCCTGGAGTGTAGGGTGGAAGGGTTCACCCCTCCACTTT. Looking up the rest from reference TRBV30 and TRBJ1-6 gives the full variable domain: SQTIHQWPATLVQPVGSPLSLECTVEGTSNPNLYWYRQAAGRGLQLLFYSVGIGQISSEVPQNLSASRPQDRQFILSSKKLLLSDSGFYLCAWSVGWKGSPLHFGNGTRLTVT.

This clone has more than one count but fewer than ten. The chain carries TRBV30 and TRBJ1-2; possibly TRBD1 for D (5 bases). The CDR3 totals 12 residues. Per the germline V gene, CDR1 is GTSNPN and CDR2 is SVGIG (reference sequence). V lost 6 bases and J 3 bases, leaving 11 bases between the germline ends. The DNA of the CDR3 is TGTGCCTGTCGTGGGGGAGACTATGGCTACACCTTC. It translates to CACRGGDYGYTF.

The rearrangement joins TRBV7-9 to TRBJ1-1, with unresolved D. Germline assignment: CDR1 SEHNR and CDR2 FQNEAQ (reference sequence). V dropped 2 bases and J dropped 11 bases, with 15 bases sitting between them. This CDR3 has 13 residues. Written as DNA, the CDR3 is TGTGCCAGCAGCTTAAATGGCGGGAATGAGGCTTTCTTT. It translates to CASSLNGGNEAFF.

The V and J genes are TRBV5-4 and TRBJ1-1; TRBD1 aligns across 7 bases. The germline V gene encodes CDR1 SGHNT and CDR2 YYREEE (reference sequence). With V trimmed by 2 bases and J by 5 bases, 6 bases remained unmatched. This CDR3 has 14 amino acids. The DNA of the CDR3 is TGTGCCAGCAGCTTAGACAGGGCGGGGACTGAAGCTTTCTTT. It yields the protein CASSLDRAGTEAFF.